The clone carrying this T cell receptor (beta chain) was seen at least ten times. What it binds is unknown. These data originate in a study of CD8 T cells in ankylosing spondylitis. Making the TCR beta libraries involved quantitative 5'-RACE with molecular barcodes. TCRdb reprocessed the 5' RACE reads via MiXCR and lists one record per CDR3 protein. The repertoire includes approximately 46,000 distinct CDR3 sequences, around 10% of them detected once, and around 1.4% sits in the top ten. Study outcomes and limitations: Several highly homologous variants made up a TCR beta motif that seemed to typify ankylosing spondylitis blood. Significant enrichment of disease-linked clones was reported in matched ankylosing spondylitis synovial fluid. Some of these motif variants have turned up before, in reports on reactive arthritis synovial fluid and blood.

The CDR3 has 8 amino acids. Germline lookup yields CDR1 DFQATT and CDR2 SNEGSKA (reference sequence). The origin of this receptor is a male donor with ankylosing spondylitis or in good health (not recorded which). Sequenced input: blood, either unsorted or a sorted T cell fraction (not recorded which). The chain recombines TRBV20-1 with TRBJ1-1; the D is unclear. The CDR3 DNA reads TGCGGTAGGGTGGTAGCTTTCTTT. Its protein is CGRVVAFF.